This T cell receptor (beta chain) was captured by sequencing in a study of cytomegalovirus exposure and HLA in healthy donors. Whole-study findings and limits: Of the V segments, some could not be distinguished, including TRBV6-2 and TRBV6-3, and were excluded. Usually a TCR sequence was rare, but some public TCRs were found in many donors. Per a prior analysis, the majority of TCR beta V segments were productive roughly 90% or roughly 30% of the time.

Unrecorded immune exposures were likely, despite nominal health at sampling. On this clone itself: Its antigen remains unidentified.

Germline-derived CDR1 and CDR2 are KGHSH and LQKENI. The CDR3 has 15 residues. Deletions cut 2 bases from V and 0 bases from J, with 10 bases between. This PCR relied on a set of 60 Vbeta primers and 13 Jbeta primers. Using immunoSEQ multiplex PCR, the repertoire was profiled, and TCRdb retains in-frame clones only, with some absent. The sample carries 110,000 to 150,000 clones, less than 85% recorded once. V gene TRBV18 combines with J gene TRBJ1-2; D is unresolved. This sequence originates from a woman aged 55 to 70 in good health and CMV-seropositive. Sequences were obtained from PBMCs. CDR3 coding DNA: TGTGCCAGCTCACCAAGTCTGGCCACTAACTATGGCTACACCTTC. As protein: CASSPSLATNYGYTF.